Listed below are T cell receptor beta chains from one sample, sequenced in a study of beta chain features in type 1 diabetes. Libraries were prepared by immunoSEQ multiplex PCR; TCRdb keeps only in-frame clonotypes and omits some of them. The table includes 60,000 or so clones, under 60% detected once. Specimen: Tregs from blood. Every receptor here comes from a woman in her thirties or forties with type 1 diabetes. The CDR3 runs from the conserved cysteine through the conserved F or W. A D gene is named only where the DNA matches it firmly. Expanded clones are given a class, and other clones once, few, many or no size at all.

TRBJ2-5	-	-	TRBV7-2	CASSRGQQETQYF	TGTGCCAGCAGCCGCGGACAGCAAGAGACCCAGTACTTC
TRBJ2-1	TRBD2	few	TRBV5-1	CASSFSSGAYNEQFF	TGCGCCAGCAGCTTCAGTAGCGGGGCCTACAATGAGCAGTTCTTC
TRBJ2-7	-	medium-sized	TRBV15	CATSRDRGWKYF	TGTGCCACCAGCAGAGATCGAGGGTGGAAGTACTTC
TRBJ2-5	-	-	TRBV6-1	CASSEALRGTTETQYF	TGTGCCAGCAGTGAAGCGCTTCGGGGGACGACGGAGACCCAGTACTTC
TRBJ2-6	TRBD1	-	TRBV18	CASLGTTPGQGVAGANVLTF	TGTGCCAGCTTGGGTACAACGCCGGGACAGGGGGTAGCTGGGGCCAACGTCCTGACTTTC
TRBJ2-7	-	few	TRBV7-9	CASSRTGFEQYF	TGTGCCAGCAGCCGTACAGGGTTCGAGCAGTACTTC
TRBJ1-5	TRBD1	-	TRBV7-2	CASSVDRLNQPQHF	TGTGCCAGCAGCGTGGACAGGCTCAATCAGCCCCAGCATTTT
TRBJ2-1	TRBD2	-	TRBV4-1	CASSQEGSRLGLGYNEQFF	TGCGCCAGCAGCCAAGAGGGGTCTCGGCTGGGACTAGGCTACAATGAGCAGTTCTTC
TRBJ1-1	-	-	TRBV9	CASSVVGGDTEAFF	TGTGCCAGCAGCGTAGTGGGAGGGGATACTGAAGCTTTCTTT
TRBJ2-7	TRBD1	-	TRBV6-5	CASSPGTGTYDEQYF	TGTGCCAGCAGTCCCGGGACAGGGACCTACGACGAGCAGTACTTC
TRBJ2-7	TRBD1	few	TRBV23-1	CASRPHRTGTPEQYF	TGCGCCAGCAGACCACATCGGACAGGGACTCCTGAGCAGTACTTC
TRBJ2-1	-	-	TRBV9	CASSRGAHRGDEQFF	TGTGCCAGCAGCAGGGGCGCCCACCGAGGCGATGAGCAGTTCTTC
TRBJ1-1	-	-	TRBV11-2	CASRRLVGVLNTEAFF	TGTGCCAGCAGGAGACTGGTAGGGGTCTTGAACACTGAAGCTTTCTTT
TRBJ2-3	-	few	TRBV6-1	CASSPRGGRDTQYF	TGTGCCAGTAGCCCCCGAGGAGGGCGAGATACGCAGTATTTT
TRBJ2-7	TRBD1	-	TRBV7-2	CASSSDRVGKQYF	TGTGCCAGCAGCTCGGACAGGGTGGGGAAGCAGTACTTC
TRBJ2-2	-	-	TRBV9	CASSVQALNTGELFF	TGTGCCAGCAGCGTCCAGGCCCTGAACACCGGGGAGCTGTTTTTT
TRBJ1-2	-	once	TRBV15	CATSRDPGAGRRGYTF	TGTGCCACCAGCAGAGATCCAGGGGCCGGAAGAAGGGGCTACACCTTC
TRBJ1-6	-	few	TRBV19	CASSMESYSPLHF	TGTGCCAGTAGTATGGAGTCTTATTCACCCCTCCACTTT